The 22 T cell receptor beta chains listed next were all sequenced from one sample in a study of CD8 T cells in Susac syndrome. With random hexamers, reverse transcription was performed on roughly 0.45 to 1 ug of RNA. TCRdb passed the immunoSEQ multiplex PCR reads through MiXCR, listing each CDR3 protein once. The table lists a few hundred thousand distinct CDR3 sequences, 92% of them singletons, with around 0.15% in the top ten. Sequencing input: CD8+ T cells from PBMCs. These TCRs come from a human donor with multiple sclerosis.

The CDR3, as DNA: TGTGCTAGTGGGCCAGGGACTGAAGCTTTCTTT. Amino acids: CASGPGTEAFF. The chain links TRBV12-5 to TRBJ1-1, with D possibly being TRBD1 (5 bases). Trimming pared 6 bases from V and 5 bases from J, leaving 7 bases between. The CDR3 extends over 11 amino acids. Germline loops: CDR1 LGHNT, CDR2 FRNRAP.

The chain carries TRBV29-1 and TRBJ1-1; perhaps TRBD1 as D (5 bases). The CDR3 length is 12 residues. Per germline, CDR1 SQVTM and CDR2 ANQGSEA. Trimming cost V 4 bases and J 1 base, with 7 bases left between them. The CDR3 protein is CSVVGGNTEAFF. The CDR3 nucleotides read TGCAGCGTTGTTGGGGGGAACACTGAAGCTTTCTTT.

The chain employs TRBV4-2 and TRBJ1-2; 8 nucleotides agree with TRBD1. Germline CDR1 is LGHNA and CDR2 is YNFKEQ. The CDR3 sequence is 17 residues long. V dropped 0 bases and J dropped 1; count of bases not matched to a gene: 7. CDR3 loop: CASSQDQGTGFNYGYTF. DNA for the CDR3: TGTGCCAGCAGCCAAGATCAGGGGACAGGCTTTAACTATGGCTACACCTTC.

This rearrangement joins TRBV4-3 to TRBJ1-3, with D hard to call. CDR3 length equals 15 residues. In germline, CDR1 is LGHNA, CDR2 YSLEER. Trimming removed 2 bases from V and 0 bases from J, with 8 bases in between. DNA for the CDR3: TGCGCCAGCAGCCAAACCAGTTACTCTGGAAACACCATATATTTT. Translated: CASSQTSYSGNTIYF.

For the CDR3, the DNA is TGTGCCAGCAGCTTGAACTCGGCGGGGAGCACAGATACGCAGTATTTT. Protein: CASSLNSAGSTDTQYF. The chain is built from TRBV4-2 and TRBJ2-3; D perhaps matches TRBD2 (6 bases). The CDR3 loop spans 16 amino acids. Trimming stripped 5 bases from V and 0 bases from J, with 15 bases between. Looked up from germline, CDR1 is LGHNA and CDR2 is YNFKEQ.

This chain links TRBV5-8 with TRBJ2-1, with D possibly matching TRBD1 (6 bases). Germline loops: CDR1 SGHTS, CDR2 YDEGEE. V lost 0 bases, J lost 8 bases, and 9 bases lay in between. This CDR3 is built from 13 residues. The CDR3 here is CASSLAYRDEQFF. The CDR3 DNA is TGTGCCAGCAGCTTGGCCTACAGGGATGAGCAGTTCTTC.

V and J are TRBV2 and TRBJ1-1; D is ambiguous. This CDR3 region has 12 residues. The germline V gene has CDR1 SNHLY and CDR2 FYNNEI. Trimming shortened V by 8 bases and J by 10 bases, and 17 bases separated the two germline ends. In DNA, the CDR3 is TGTGCCAGCGAGGGTTTTAGGGAGTTAGCTTTCTTT. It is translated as CASEGFRELAFF. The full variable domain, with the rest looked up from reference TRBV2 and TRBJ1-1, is EPEVTQTPSHQVTQMGQEVILRCVPISNHLYFYWYRQILGQKVEFLVSFYNNEISEKSEIFDDQFSVERPDGSNFTLKIRSTKLEDSAMYFCASEGFRELAFFGQGTRLTVV.

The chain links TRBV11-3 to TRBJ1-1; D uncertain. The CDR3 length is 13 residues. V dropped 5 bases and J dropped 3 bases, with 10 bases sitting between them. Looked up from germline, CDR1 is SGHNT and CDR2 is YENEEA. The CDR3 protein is CASSSGRYTEAFF. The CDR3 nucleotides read TGTGCCAGCAGCAGTGGACGGTACACTGAAGCTTTCTTT.

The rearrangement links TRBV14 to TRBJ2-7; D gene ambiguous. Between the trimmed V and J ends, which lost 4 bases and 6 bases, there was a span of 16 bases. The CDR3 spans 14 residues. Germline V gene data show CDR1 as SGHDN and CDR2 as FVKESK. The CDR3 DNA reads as TGTGCCAGCAGCCCTGGGCCCGGAGTTCGCGAGCAGTACTTC. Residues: CASSPGPGVREQYF.

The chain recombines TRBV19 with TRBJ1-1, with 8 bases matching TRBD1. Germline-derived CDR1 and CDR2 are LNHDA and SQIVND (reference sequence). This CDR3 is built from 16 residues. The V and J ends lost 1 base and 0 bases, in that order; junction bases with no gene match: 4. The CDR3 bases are TGTGCCAGTAGTATAGGGACAGGGATTATGAACACTGAAGCTTTCTTT. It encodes CASSIGTGIMNTEAFF.

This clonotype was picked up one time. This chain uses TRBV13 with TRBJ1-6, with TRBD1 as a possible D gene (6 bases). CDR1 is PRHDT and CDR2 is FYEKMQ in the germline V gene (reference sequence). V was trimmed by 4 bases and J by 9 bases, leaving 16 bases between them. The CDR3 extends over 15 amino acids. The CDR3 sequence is CASSSPGVGGSPLHF. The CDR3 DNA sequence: TGTGCCAGCAGCTCCCCAGGGGTAGGGGGTTCACCCCTCCACTTT.

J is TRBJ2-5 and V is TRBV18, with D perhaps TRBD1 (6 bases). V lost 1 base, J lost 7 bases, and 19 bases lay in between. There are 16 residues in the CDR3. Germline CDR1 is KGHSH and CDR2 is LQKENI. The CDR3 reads CASSPQAGTDRRTQYF. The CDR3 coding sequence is TGTGCCAGCTCACCACAGGCCGGGACCGACAGGCGGACCCAGTACTTC.

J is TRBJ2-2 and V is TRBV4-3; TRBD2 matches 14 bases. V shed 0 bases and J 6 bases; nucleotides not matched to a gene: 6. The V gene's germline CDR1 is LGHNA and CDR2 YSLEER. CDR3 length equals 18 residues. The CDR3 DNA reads TGCGCCAGCAGCCAAGATCGGGGACTAGCGGGAGTTTCCGGGGAGCTGTTTTTT. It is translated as CASSQDRGLAGVSGELFF.

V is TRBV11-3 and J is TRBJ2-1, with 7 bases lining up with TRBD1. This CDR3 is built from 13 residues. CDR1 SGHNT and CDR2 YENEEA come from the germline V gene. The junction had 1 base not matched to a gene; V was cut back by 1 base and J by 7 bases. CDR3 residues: CASSLAGGNEQFF. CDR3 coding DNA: TGTGCCAGCAGCTTAGCAGGGGGAAATGAGCAGTTCTTC.

Here the CDR3 DNA reads TGTGCCAGCAGTTTTGGAGCCGGGGAGCTGTTTTTT. Translating gives CASSFGAGELFF. The chain couples TRBV25-1 to TRBJ2-2; D call uncertain. Trimming removed 5 bases at V and 6 bases at J, with 7 bases between. This CDR3 is 12 amino acids long. Germline V gene lookup returns CDR1 MGHDK and CDR2 SYGVNS.

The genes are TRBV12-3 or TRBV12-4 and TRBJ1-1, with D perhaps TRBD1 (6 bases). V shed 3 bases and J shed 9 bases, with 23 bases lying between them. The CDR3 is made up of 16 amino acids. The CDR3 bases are TGTGCCAGCAGTTTTAGCCCCGAGGGGGTGAAAGTGAAAGCTTTCTTT. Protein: CASSFSPEGVKVKAFF.

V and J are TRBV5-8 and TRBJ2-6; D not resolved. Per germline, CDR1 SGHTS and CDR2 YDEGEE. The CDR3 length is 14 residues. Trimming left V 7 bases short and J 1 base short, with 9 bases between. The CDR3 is CASLHRSGANVLTF. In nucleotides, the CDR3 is TGTGCCAGCCTCCACCGGTCTGGGGCCAACGTCCTGACTTTC. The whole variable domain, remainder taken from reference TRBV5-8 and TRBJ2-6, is EAGVTQSPTHLIKTRGQQATLRCSPISGHTSVYWYQQALGLGLQFLLWYDEGEERNRGNFPPRFSGRQFPNYSSELNVNALELEDSALYLCASLHRSGANVLTFGAGSRLTVL.

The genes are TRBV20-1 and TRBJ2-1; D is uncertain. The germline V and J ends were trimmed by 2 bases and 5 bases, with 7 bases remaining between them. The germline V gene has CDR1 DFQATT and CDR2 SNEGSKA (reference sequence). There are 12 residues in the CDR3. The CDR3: CSARLGDNEQFF. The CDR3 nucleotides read TGCAGTGCTAGATTGGGCGACAATGAGCAGTTCTTC.

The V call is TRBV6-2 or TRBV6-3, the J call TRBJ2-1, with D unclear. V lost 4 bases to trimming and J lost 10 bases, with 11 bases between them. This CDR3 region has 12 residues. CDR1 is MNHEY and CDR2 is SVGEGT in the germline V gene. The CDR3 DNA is TGTGCCAGCAGTTCCCTAGAGCACGAGCAGTTCTTC. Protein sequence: CASSSLEHEQFF.

CDR3 residues: CASVYRGHTEAFF. CDR3 DNA sequence: TGTGCCAGCGTTTACCGGGGGCACACTGAAGCTTTCTTT. The rearrangement links TRBV14 to TRBJ1-1; a weak D match, TRBD1 (6 bases). Germline-derived CDR1 and CDR2 are SGHDN and FVKESK. The CDR3 runs 13 residues. Trimming removed 8 bases from V and 3 bases from J, with 13 bases in between.

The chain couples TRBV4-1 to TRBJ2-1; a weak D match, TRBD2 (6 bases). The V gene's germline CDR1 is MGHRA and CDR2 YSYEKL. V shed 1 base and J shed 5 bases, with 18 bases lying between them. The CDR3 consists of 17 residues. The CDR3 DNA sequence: TGCGCCAGCAGCCAAGTCCACCGCGGGGAGGCAAACAATGAGCAGTTCTTC. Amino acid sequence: CASSQVHRGEANNEQFF.

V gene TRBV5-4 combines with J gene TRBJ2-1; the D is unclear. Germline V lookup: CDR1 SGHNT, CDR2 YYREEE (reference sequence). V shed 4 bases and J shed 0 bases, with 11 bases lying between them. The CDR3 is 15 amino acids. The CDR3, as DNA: TGTGCCAGCAGCCCCCTCCACGGCTCCTACAATGAGCAGTTCTTC. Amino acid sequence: CASSPLHGSYNEQFF.